What follows is one T cell receptor beta chain and its context. Its cognate antigen is unknown. Trimming removed 6 bases from V and 4 bases from J, with 18 bases in between. This CDR3 spans 15 amino acids. Germline V gives CDR1 KGHSH, CDR2 LQKENI. This sample was taken from a study of cytomegalovirus exposure and HLA in healthy donors. A multiplex PCR was run with 60 Vbeta primers and 13 Jbeta primers. Using immunoSEQ multiplex PCR, the repertoire was profiled, and TCRdb retains in-frame clones only, with some absent. The sample holds about 200,000 clones; approximately 78% are singletons and the top ten take about 1.5%. Study-level points and caveats: Many donors carried some public TCRs, although rarity characterized most TCR sequences. Association of 16,951 TCR beta sequences with HLA alleles was found at 0.05 false discovery rate in a later analysis. Later analysis showed TCR association rates varying by HLA locus, highest for DRB1 and lowest for HLA-C.

The receptor was derived from a woman between 18 and 30 years old in good health and CMV-seronegative. The sample consisted of PBMCs. This chain links TRBV18 with TRBJ1-2, with D tentatively TRBD1 (6 bases). The CDR3 bases are TGTGCCAGCTCCCCCCCGAGGGGGTCTTCCTATGGCTACACCTTC. Its translation is CASSPPRGSSYGYTF.